The 9 T cell receptor beta chains below come from one sample, sequenced in a study of cytomegalovirus exposure and HLA in healthy donors. PCR used 60 Vbeta primers and 13 Jbeta primers. The assay was immunoSEQ multiplex PCR, and TCRdb's table has in-frame clones only and misses some. The data hold about 170,000 clones, with approximately 70% observed a single time. The source material was PBMCs. The receptors here all came from a middle-aged man in good health and CMV-seropositive.

V is TRBV2 and J is TRBJ2-5; D gene unclear. The CDR3 spans 13 residues. The germline V gene encodes CDR1 SNHLY and CDR2 FYNNEI. Trimming left V 5 bases short and J 0 bases short, with 7 bases between. The CDR3 coding sequence is TGTGCCAGCAGTAACAAGTACCAAGAGACCCAGTACTTC. This gives the protein CASSNKYQETQYF.

The rearrangement links TRBV5-6 to TRBJ2-5; 12 bases line up with TRBD2. The trim removed 2 bases at V and 5 bases at J, leaving 10 bases unmatched. This CDR3 has 17 residues. Germline V gene lookup returns CDR1 SGHDT and CDR2 YYEEEE. CDR3 residues: CASSFLAGGPVEETQYF. The CDR3 DNA sequence: TGTGCCAGCAGCTTTCTAGCGGGGGGGCCAGTGGAGGAGACCCAGTACTTC. The complete variable domain, with remaining parts taken from reference TRBV5-6 and TRBJ2-5, reads DAGVTQSPTHLIKTRGQQVTLRCSPKSGHDTVSWYQQALGQGPQFIFQYYEEEERQRGNFPDRFSGHQFPNYSSELNVNALLLGDSALYLCASSFLAGGPVEETQYFGPGTRLLVL.

The CDR3, as DNA: TGTGCCATCAGTGAGTCCCCAGGGGATGGAAACACCATATATTTT. Its protein product is CAISESPGDGNTIYF. The rearrangement uses TRBV10-3 and TRBJ1-3, with TRBD1 as a possible D gene (6 bases). The CDR3 has 15 amino acids. Germline V gives CDR1 ENHRY, CDR2 SYGVKD. Deletions cut 0 bases from V and 3 bases from J, with 9 bases between.

The chain is built from TRBV7-9 and TRBJ1-2, with D possibly TRBD1 on 5 matching bases. This CDR3 spans 13 amino acids. Trimming cost V 5 bases and J 5 bases, with 12 bases left between them. Germline V gives CDR1 SEHNR, CDR2 FQNEAQ (reference sequence). CDR3 in DNA: TGTGCCAGCAGCCCACAGGCGATTTATGGCTACACCTTC. It specifies CASSPQAIYGYTF.

This clone was seen only once. The chain is built from TRBV15 and TRBJ2-7, with D possibly being TRBD2 (5 bases). The CDR3 runs to 14 residues. The germline gives CDR1 LNHNV, CDR2 YYDKDF (reference sequence). The V end lost 1 base, the J end lost 7 bases, and 14 bases lay between the germline ends. CDR3 DNA: TGTGCCACCAGCAGAGGCCTTGGGTCGGGGGAGCAGTACTTC. Encoded protein: CATSRGLGSGEQYF.

The gene calls are TRBV5-1 and TRBJ1-2; maybe TRBD1 (5 bases). V was clipped by 0 bases and J by 3 bases, with 12 bases between them. Germline CDR1 SGHRS, CDR2 YFSETQ. The CDR3 loop spans 15 amino acids. CDR3 loop: CASSLARGGDYGYTF. Here the CDR3 DNA reads TGCGCCAGCAGCTTGGCGCGGGGGGGAGACTATGGCTACACCTTC.

This clone occurred once. The chain is built from TRBV6-6 and TRBJ2-2; possibly TRBD1 for D (6 bases). The V and J ends lost 0 bases and 1 base respectively, with 6 bases between them. The CDR3 covers 15 residues. Germline CDR1 is MNHNY and CDR2 is SVGAGI (reference sequence). The CDR3 bases are TGTGCCAGCAGTTACTCGGGACAGAACACCGGGGAGCTGTTTTTT. This sequence encodes CASSYSGQNTGELFF.

The J gene is TRBJ2-7, the V gene TRBV11-2, with D unresolved. Germline V gene lookup returns CDR1 SGHAT and CDR2 FQNNGV. The CDR3 loop spans 13 amino acids. Trimming took 1 base from V and 4 from J, leaving 8 bases between them. In nucleotides, the CDR3 is TGTGCCAGCAGCTTAGTGGGCAAATACGAGCAGTACTTC. The encoded protein is CASSLVGKYEQYF.

This chain joins TRBV6-1 and TRBJ2-3; 12 positions agree with TRBD2. Trimming cost V 4 bases and J 3 bases; bases outside gene matches: 5. The germline V gene encodes CDR1 MNHNS and CDR2 SASEGT. The CDR3 has 16 amino acids. CDR3 in amino acids: CASSASLAGGTDTQYF. The CDR3 DNA sequence: TGTGCCAGCAGTGCCTCACTAGCGGGGGGAACAGATACGCAGTATTTT.